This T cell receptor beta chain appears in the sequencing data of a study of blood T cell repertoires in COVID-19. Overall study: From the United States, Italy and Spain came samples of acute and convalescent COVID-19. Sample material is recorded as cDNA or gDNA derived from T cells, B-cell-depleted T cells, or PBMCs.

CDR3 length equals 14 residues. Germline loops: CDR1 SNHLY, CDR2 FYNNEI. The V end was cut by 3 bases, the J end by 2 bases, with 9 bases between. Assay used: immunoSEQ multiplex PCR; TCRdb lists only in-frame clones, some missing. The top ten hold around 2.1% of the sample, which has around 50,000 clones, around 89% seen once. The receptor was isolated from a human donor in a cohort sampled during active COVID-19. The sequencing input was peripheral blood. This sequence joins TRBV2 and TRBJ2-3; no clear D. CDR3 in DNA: TGTGCCAGCAGTGATCGAACGGTCACAGATACGCAGTATTTT. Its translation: CASSDRTVTDTQYF. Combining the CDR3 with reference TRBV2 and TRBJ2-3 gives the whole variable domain EPEVTQTPSHQVTQMGQEVILRCVPISNHLYFYWYRQILGQKVEFLVSFYNNEISEKSEIFDDQFSVERPDGSNFTLKIRSTKLEDSAMYFCASSDRTVTDTQYFGPGTRLTVL.